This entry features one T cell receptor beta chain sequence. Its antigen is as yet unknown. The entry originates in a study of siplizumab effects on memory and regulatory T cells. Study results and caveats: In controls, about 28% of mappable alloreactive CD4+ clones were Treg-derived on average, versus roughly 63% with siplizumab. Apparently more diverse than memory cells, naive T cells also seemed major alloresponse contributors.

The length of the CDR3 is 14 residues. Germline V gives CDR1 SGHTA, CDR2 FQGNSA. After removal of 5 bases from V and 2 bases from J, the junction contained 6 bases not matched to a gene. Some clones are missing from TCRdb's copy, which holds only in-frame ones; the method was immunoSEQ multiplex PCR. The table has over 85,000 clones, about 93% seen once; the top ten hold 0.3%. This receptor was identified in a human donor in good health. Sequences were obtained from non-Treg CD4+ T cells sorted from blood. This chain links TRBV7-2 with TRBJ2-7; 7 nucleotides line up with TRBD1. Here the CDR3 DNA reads TGTGCCAGCAGCCACTCGACAGGGACCTACGAGCAGTACTTC. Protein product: CASSHSTGTYEQYF. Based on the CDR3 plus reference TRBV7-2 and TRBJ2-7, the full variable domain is GAGVSQSPSNKVTEKGKDVELRCDPISGHTALYWYRQSLGQGLEFLIYFQGNSAPDKSGLPSDRFSAERTGGSVSTLTIQRTQQEDSAVYLCASSHSTGTYEQYFGPGTRLTVT.